This TCR beta chain was documented in a study of T cell repertoires in cytomegalovirus infection. As for the study in general: Indications of both CMV infection and matching HLA type were provided by public TCR beta signatures.

In TCRdb, the reads were re-called with MiXCR into one record per CDR3 protein. The sample holds hundreds of thousands of distinct CDR3 sequences, about 33% seen once. The CDR3 loop spans 16 amino acids. Germline V gene data show CDR1 as KGHDR and CDR2 as SFDVKD. V shed 4 bases and J shed 0 bases, with 12 bases lying between them. Comments on this clonotype: Its target is not known.

Points from the study as a whole: Based on cumulative public TCR beta family frequency, carriers of CMV plus the relevant HLA were identified. There were HLA-C-restricted CMV-specific TCR beta clonotypes dominating the ex vivo response.

The TCR originated in a human donor in good health (CMV status not recorded). Some clones in this sample may be carry-over from other donors' samples. The rearrangement joins TRBV24-1 to TRBJ2-1, with D tentatively TRBD2 (5 bases). Source: cultured PBMCs, taken from culture after CMV antigen stimulation. DNA for the CDR3: TGTGCCACCAGTGACCCGACGGGGAGCTCCTACAATGAGCAGTTCTTC. Amino acids: CATSDPTGSSYNEQFF.